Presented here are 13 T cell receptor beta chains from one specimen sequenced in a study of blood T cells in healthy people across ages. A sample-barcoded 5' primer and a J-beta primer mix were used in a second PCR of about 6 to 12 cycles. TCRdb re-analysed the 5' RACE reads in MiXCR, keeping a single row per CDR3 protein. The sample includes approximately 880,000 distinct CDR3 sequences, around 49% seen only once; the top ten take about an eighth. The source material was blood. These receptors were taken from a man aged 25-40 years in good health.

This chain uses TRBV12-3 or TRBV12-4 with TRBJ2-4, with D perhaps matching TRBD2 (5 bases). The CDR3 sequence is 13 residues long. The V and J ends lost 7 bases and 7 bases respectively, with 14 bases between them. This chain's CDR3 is CASNMGWENIQYF. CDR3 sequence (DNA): TGTGCCAGCAACATGGGGTGGGAGAACATTCAGTACTTC.

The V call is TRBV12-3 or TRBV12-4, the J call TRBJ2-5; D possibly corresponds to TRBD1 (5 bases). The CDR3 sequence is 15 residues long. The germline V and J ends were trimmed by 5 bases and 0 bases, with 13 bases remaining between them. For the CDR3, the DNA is TGTGCCAGCAGTCCCCAAAGGGGATACCAAGAGACCCAGTACTTC. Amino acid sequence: CASSPQRGYQETQYF.

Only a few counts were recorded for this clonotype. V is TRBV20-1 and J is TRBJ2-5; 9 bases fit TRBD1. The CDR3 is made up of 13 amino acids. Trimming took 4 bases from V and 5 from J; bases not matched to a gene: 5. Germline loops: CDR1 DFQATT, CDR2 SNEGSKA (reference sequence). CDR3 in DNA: TGCAGTGCTATTACAGGGGGCATGGAGACCCAGTACTTC. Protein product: CSAITGGMETQYF.

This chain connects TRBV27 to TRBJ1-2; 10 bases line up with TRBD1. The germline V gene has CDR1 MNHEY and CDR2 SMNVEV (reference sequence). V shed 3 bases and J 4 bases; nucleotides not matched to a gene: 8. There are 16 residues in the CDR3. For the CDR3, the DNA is TGTGCCAGCAGTTTCGGCCCGGGACAGGGGATCTATGGCTACACCTTC. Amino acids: CASSFGPGQGIYGYTF.

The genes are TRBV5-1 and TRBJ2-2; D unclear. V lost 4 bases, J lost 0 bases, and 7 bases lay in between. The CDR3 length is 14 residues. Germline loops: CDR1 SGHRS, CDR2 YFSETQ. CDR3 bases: TGCGCCAGCAGCGCGACGGCGAACACCGGGGAGCTGTTTTTT. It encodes CASSATANTGELFF.

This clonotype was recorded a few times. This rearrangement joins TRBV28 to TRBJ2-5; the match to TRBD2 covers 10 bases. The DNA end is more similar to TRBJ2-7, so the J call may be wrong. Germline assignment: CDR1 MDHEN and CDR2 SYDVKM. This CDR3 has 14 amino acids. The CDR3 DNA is TGTGCCAGCCACGGGACTAGCGACTTCTACGAGCAGTACTTC. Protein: CASHGTSDFYEQYF.

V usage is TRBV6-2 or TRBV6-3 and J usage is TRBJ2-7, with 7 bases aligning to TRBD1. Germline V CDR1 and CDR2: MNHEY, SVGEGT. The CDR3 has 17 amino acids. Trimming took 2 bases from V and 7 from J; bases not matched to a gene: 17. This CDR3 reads CASSYQWDSGTPGEQYF. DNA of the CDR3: TGTGCCAGCAGTTACCAATGGGACAGTGGGACGCCGGGGGAGCAGTACTTC.

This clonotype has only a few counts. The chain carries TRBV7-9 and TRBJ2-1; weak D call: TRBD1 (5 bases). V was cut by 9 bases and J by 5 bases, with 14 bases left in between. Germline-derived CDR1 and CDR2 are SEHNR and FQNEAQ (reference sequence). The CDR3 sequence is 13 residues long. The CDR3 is CASNLGRDNEQFF. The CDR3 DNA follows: TGTGCCAGTAACCTAGGCAGGGACAATGAGCAGTTCTTC.

CDR3 DNA: TGTGCCAGCAGCTCTAGCGTCACAGATACGCAGTATTTT. Its protein product is CASSSSVTDTQYF. V gene TRBV7-3 combines with J gene TRBJ2-3, with a tentative D call TRBD2 (6 bases). Germline CDR1 and CDR2: SGHTA and FQGTGA. Trimming removed 4 bases from V and 2 bases from J, with 7 bases in between. This CDR3 has 13 amino acids.

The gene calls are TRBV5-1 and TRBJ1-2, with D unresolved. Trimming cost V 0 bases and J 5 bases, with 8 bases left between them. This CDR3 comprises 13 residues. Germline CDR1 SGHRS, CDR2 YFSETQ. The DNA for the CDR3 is TGCGCCAGCAGCTTGGGTCTGTCGTATGGCTACACCTTC. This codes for CASSLGLSYGYTF.

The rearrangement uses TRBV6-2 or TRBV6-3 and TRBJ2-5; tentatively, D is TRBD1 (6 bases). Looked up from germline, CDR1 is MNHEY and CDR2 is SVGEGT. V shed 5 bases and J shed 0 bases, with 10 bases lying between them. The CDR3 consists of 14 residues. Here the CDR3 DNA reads TGTGCCAGCAGTGTGGGGGCGAACCAAGAGACCCAGTACTTC. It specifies CASSVGANQETQYF.

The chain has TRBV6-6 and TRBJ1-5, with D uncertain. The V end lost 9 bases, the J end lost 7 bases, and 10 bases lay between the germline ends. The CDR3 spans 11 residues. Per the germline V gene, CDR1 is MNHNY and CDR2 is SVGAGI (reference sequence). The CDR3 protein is CASGEGQPQHF. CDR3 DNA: TGTGCCAGTGGGGAAGGGCAGCCCCAGCATTTT.

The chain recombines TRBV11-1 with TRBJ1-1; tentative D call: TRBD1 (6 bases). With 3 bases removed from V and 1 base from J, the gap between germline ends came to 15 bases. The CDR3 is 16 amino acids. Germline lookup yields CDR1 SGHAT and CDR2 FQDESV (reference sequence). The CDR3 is CASSLGGASRNTEAFF. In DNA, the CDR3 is TGTGCCAGCAGCTTGGGGGGCGCAAGTAGGAACACTGAAGCTTTCTTT.